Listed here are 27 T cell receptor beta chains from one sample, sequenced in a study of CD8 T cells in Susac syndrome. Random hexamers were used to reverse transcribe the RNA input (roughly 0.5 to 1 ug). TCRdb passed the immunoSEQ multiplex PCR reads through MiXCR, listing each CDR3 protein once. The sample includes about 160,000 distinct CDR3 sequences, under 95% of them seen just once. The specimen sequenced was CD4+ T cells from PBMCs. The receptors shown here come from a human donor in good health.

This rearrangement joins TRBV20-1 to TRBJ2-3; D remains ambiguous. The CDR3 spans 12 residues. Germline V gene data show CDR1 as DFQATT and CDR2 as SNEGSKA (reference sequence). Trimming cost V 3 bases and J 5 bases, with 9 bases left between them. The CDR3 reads CSASPLQDTQYF. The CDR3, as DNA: TGCAGTGCTAGTCCCCTTCAAGATACGCAGTATTTT.

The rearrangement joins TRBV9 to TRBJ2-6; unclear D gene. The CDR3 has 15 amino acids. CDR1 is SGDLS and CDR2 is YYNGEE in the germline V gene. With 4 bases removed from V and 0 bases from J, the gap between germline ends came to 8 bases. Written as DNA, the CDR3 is TGTGCCAGCAGCTCGTATAACTCTGGGGCCAACGTCCTGACTTTC. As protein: CASSSYNSGANVLTF. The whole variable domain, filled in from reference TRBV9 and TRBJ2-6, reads DSGVTQTPKHLITATGQRVTLRCSPRSGDLSVYWYQQSLDQGLQFLIQYYNGEERAKGNILERFSAQQFPDLHSELNLSSLELGDSALYFCASSSYNSGANVLTFGAGSRLTVL.

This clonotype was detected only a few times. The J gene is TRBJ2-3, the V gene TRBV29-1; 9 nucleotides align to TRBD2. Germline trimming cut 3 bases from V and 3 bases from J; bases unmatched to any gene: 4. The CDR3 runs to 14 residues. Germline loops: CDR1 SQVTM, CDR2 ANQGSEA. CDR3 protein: CSVEAGGGTDTQYF. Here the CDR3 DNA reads TGCAGCGTTGAGGCGGGAGGGGGGACAGATACGCAGTATTTT.

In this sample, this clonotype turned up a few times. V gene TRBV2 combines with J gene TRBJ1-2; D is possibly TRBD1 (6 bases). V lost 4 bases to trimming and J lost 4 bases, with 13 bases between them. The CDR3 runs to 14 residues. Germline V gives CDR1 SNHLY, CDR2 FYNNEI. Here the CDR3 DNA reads TGTGCCAGCAGTGCCACAGGAGGGGGCTATGGCTACACCTTC. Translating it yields CASSATGGGYGYTF.

The CDR3 loop is CASGQGAPTF. The DNA for the CDR3 is TGTGCTAGTGGTCAGGGGGCGCCGACCTTC. This chain joins TRBV12-5 and TRBJ1-2, with 8 bases lining up with TRBD1. The V gene's germline CDR1 is LGHNT and CDR2 FRNRAP. Trimming at V came to 5 bases and at J to 14 bases, leaving 4 bases not matched to a gene. This CDR3 is built from 10 residues. The entire variable domain, with the rest obtained from reference TRBV12-5 and TRBJ1-2, is as follows: DARVTQTPRHKVTEMGQEVTMRCQPILGHNTVFWYRQTMMQGLELLAYFRNRAPLDDSGMPKDRFSAEMPDATLATLKIQPSEPRDSAVYFCASGQGAPTFGSGTRLTVV.

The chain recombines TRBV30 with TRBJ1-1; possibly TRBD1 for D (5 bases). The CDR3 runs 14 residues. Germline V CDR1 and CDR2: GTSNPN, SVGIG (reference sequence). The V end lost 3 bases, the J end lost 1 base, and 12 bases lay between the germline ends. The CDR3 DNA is TGTGCCTGGAGCCCTTCTGGACAGAACACTGAAGCTTTCTTT. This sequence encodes CAWSPSGQNTEAFF.

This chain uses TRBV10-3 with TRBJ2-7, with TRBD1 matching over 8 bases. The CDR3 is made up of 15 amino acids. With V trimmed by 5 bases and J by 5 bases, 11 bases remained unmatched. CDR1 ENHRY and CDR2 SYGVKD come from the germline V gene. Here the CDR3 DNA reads TGTGCCATCAGTTCCTCGACCGGACAGGGCCACGAGCAGTACTTC. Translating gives CAISSSTGQGHEQYF.

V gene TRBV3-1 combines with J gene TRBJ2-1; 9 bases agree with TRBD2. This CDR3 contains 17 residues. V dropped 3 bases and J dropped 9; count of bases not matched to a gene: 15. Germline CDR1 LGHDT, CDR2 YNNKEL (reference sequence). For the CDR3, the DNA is TGTGCCAGCAGCCACTACTCACCTAGCGGGATAAGTGGTGAGCAGTTCTTC. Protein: CASSHYSPSGISGEQFF.

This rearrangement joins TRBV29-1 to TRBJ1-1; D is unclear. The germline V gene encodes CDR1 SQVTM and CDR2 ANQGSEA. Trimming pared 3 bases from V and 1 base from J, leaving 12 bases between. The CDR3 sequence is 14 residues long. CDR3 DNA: TGCAGCGTTGAGGCAGCCGCCAAGAACACTGAAGCTTTCTTT. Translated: CSVEAAAKNTEAFF.

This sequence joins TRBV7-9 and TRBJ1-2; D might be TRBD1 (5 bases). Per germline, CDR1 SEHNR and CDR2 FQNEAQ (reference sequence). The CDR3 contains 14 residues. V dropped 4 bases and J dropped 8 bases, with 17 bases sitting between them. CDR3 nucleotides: TGTGCCAGCAGCTCACCCGCGGGGCTTGGGGGCTACACCTTC. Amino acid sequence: CASSSPAGLGGYTF.

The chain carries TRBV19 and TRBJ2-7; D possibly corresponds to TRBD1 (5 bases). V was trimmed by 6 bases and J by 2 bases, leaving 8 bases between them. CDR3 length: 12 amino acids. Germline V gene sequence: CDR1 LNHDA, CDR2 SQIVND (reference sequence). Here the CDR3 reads CASSQGTYEQYF. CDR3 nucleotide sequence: TGTGCCAGTAGCCAGGGAACCTACGAGCAGTACTTC. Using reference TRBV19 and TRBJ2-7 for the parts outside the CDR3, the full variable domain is DGGITQSPKYLFRKEGQNVTLSCEQNLNHDAMYWYRQDPGQGLRLIYYSQIVNDFQKGDIAEGYSVSREKKESFPLTVTSAQKNPTAFYLCASSQGTYEQYFGPGTRLTVT.

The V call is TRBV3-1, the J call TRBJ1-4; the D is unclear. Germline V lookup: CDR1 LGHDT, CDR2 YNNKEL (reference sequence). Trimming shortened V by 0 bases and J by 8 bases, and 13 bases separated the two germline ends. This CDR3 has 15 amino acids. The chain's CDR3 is CASSQDHRVGEKLFF. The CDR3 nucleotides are TGTGCCAGCAGCCAAGATCATAGGGTCGGGGAAAAACTGTTTTTT.

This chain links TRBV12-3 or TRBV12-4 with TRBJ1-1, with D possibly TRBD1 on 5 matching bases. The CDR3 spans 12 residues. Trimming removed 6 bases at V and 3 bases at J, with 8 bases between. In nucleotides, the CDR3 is TGTGCCAGCAGGACAGAATACACTGAAGCTTTCTTT. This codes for CASRTEYTEAFF.

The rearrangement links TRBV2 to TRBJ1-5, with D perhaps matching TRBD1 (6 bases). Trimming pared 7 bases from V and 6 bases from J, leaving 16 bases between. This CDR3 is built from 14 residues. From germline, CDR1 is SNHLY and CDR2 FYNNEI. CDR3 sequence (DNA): TGTGCCAGCACCCCCCTTACAGGGAGTCAGCCCCAGCATTTT. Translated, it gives CASTPLTGSQPQHF. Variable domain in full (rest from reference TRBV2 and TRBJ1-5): EPEVTQTPSHQVTQMGQEVILRCVPISNHLYFYWYRQILGQKVEFLVSFYNNEISEKSEIFDDQFSVERPDGSNFTLKIRSTKLEDSAMYFCASTPLTGSQPQHFGDGTRLSIL.

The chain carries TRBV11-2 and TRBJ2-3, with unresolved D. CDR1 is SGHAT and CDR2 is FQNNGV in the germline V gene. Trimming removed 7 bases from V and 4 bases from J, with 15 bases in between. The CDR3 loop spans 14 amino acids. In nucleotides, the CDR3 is TGTGCCAGCACCACTATATGGCGGTCAGATACGCAGTATTTT. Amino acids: CASTTIWRSDTQYF.

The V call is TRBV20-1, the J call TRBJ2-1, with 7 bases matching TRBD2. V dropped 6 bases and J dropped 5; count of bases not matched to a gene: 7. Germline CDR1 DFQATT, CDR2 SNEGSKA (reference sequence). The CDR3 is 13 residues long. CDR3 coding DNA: TGCAGTGCCAAACCACTAGCGAACAATGAGCAGTTCTTC. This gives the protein CSAKPLANNEQFF.

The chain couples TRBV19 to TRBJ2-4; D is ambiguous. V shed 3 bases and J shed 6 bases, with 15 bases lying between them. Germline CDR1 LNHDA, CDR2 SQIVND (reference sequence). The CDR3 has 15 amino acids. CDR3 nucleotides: TGTGCCAGTAGTATTTCTCGGGCTTACGGAAACATTCAGTACTTC. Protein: CASSISRAYGNIQYF.

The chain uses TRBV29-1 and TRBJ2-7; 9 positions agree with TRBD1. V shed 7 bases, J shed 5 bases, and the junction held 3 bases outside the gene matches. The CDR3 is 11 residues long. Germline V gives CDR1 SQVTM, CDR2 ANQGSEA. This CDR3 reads CSGWTGDEQYF. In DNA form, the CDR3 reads TGCAGCGGTTGGACAGGGGACGAGCAGTACTTC.

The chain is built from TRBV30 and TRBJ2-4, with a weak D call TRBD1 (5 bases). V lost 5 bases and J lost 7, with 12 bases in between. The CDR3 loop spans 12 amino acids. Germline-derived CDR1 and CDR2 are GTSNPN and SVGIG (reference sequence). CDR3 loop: CAWGQGENIQYF. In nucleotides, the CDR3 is TGTGCCTGGGGCCAGGGTGAGAACATTCAGTACTTC.

DNA of the CDR3: TGCGCCAGCAGCCCATCACAGGGTAATCAGCCCCAGCATTTT. Residues: CASSPSQGNQPQHF. The chain recombines TRBV5-1 with TRBJ1-5; D is possibly TRBD1 (6 bases). Germline V lookup: CDR1 SGHRS, CDR2 YFSETQ. V lost 4 bases to trimming and J lost 4 bases, with 12 bases between them. The CDR3 loop spans 14 amino acids.

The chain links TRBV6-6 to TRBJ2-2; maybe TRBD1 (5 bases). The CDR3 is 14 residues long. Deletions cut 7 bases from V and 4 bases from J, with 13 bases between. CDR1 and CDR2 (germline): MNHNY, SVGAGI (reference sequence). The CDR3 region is CASNNQGFTGELFF. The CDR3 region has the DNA TGTGCCAGCAATAACCAGGGTTTCACCGGGGAGCTGTTTTTT.

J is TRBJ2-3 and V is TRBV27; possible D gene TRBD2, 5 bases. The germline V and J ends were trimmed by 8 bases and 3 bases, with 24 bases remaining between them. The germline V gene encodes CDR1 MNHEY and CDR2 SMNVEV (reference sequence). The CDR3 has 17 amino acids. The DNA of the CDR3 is TGTGCCAGCCGGTTAAAGATGGTGGGTTCGGGAACAGATACGCAGTATTTT. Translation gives CASRLKMVGSGTDTQYF.

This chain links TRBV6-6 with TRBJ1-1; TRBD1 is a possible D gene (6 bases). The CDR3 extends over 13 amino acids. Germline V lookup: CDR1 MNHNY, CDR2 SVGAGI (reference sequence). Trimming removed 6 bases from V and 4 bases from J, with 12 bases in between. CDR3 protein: CASSQTGSTEAFF. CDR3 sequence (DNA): TGTGCCAGCAGCCAAACAGGGAGCACTGAAGCTTTCTTT.

CDR3 protein: CASSSDRGGGYTF. In DNA form, the CDR3 reads TGTGCCAGCAGCTCGGACAGGGGAGGTGGCTACACCTTC. The chain joins TRBV7-6 to TRBJ1-2, with 9 bases aligning to TRBD1. There are 13 residues in the CDR3. Germline-derived CDR1 and CDR2 are SGHVS and FNYEAQ. Trimming removed 4 bases from V and 7 bases from J; junction bases left unmatched: 4.

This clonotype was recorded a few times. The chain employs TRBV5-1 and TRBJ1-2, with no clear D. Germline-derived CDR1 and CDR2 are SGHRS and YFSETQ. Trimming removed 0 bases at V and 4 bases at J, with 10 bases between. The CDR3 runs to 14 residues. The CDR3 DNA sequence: TGCGCCAGCAGCTTGGCCGTGGGAACCTATGGCTACACCTTC. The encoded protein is CASSLAVGTYGYTF.

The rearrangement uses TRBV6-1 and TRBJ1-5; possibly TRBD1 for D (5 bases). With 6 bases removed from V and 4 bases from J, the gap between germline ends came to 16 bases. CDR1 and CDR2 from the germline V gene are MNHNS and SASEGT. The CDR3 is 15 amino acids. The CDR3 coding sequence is TGTGCCAGCAGAGGGGAGCCGAAAAGAAATCAGCCCCAGCATTTT. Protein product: CASRGEPKRNQPQHF.

CDR3 coding DNA: TGTGCCATCAGTGCACAACAGGGTGGGCAGTACTTC. Translated, it gives CAISAQQGGQYF. This chain joins TRBV10-3 and TRBJ2-7; TRBD1 is a possible D gene (6 bases). The germline V and J ends were trimmed by 4 bases and 9 bases, with 13 bases remaining between them. Germline V gives CDR1 ENHRY, CDR2 SYGVKD. This CDR3 spans 12 amino acids.